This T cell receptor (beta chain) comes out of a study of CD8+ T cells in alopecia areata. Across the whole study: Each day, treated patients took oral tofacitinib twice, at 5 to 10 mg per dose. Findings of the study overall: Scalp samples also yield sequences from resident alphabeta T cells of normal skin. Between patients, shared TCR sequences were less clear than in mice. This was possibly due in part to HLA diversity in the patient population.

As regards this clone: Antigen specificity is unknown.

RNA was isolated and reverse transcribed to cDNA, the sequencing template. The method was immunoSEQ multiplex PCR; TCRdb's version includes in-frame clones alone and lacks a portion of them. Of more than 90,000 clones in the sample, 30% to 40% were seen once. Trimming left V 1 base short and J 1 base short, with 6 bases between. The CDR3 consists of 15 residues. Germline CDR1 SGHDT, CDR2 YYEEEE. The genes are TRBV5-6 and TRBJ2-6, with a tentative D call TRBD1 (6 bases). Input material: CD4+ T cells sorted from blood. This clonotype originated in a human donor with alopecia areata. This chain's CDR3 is CASSLTGSGANVLTF. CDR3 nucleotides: TGTGCCAGCAGCTTGACAGGGTCTGGGGCCAACGTCCTGACTTTC.